This entry is about one TCR beta chain. What it binds is unknown. PCR primers comprised 60 Vbeta and 13 Jbeta primers. Some clones are missing from TCRdb's copy, which holds only in-frame ones; the method was immunoSEQ multiplex PCR. The sample holds some 130,000 clones, about 80% seen once. This sample was taken from a study of cytomegalovirus exposure and HLA in healthy donors. Study observations and caveats: CMV serostatus was the sole immune exposure information available.

Sequenced sample: PBMCs. The source is a girl aged 2 to 9 in good health and CMV-seronegative.

The CDR3 here is CASSYSRQGYGGQFF. The CDR3, as DNA: TGTGCCAGCAGTTACTCGCGGCAGGGGTATGGTGGGCAGTTCTTC. V gene TRBV6-5 combines with J gene TRBJ2-1; maybe TRBD1 (6 bases). Germline values: CDR1 MNHEY, CDR2 SVGAGI. This CDR3 contains 15 residues. Trimming left V 0 bases short and J 12 bases short, with 18 bases between.